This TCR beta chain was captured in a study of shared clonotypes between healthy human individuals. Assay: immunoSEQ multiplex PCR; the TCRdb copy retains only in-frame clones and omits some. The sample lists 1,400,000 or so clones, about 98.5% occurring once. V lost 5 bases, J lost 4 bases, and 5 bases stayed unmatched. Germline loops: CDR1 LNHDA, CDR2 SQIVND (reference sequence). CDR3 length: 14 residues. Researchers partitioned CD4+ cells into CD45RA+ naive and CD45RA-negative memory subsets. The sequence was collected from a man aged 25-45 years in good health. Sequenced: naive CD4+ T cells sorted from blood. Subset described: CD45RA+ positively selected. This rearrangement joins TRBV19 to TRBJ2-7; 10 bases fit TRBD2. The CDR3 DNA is TGTGCCAGTAGTTTAGCGGGAGGTTTGTACGAGCAGTACTTC. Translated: CASSLAGGLYEQYF.